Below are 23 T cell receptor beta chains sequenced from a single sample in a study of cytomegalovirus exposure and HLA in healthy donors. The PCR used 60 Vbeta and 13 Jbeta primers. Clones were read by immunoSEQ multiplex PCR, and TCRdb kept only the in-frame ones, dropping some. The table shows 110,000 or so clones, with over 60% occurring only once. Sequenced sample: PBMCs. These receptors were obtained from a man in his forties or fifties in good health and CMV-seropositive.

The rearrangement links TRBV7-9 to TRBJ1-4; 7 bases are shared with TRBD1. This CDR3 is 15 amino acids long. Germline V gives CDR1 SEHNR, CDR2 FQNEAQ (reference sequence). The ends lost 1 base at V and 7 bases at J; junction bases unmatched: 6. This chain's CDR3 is CASSLGDRGLEKLFF. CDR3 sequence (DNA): TGTGCCAGCAGCTTAGGGGACAGAGGTCTTGAAAAACTGTTTTTT. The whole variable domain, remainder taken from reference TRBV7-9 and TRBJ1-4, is DTGVSQNPRHKITKRGQNVTFRCDPISEHNRLYWYRQTLGQGPEFLTYFQNEAQLEKSRLLSDRFSAERPKGSFSTLEIQRTEQGDSAMYLCASSLGDRGLEKLFFGSGTQLSVL.

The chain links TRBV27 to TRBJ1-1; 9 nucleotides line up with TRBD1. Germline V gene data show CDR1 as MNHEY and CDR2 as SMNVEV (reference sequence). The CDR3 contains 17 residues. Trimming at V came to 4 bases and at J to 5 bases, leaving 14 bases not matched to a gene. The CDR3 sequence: CASSSAARTGVKTEAFF. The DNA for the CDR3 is TGTGCCAGCAGTTCCGCAGCTCGGACAGGGGTAAAGACTGAAGCTTTCTTT.

CDR3 nucleotides: TGTGCCAGCAGCCTAGCGGGGGGGCCCACCGGGGAGCTGTTTTTT. It specifies CASSLAGGPTGELFF. V is TRBV7-3 and J is TRBJ2-2; 12 bases fit TRBD2. V shed 5 bases and J 4 bases; nucleotides not matched to a gene: 2. Germline V gene lookup returns CDR1 SGHTA and CDR2 FQGTGA. This CDR3 has 15 residues.

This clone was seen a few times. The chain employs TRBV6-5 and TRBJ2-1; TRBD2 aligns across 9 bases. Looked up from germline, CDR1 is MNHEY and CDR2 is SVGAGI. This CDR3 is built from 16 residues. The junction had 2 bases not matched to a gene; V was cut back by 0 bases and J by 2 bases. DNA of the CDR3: TGTGCCAGCAGTTACTCGGGCGGGGGGGCCTACAATGAGCAGTTCTTC. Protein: CASSYSGGGAYNEQFF.

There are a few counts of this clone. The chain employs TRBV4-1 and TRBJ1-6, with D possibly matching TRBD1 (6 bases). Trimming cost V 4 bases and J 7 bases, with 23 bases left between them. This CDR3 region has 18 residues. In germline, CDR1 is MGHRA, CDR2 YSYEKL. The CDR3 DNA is TGCGCCAGCAGCCGAGGGGGGGTGGCCGGATGGGAGAATTCACCCCTCCACTTT. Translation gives CASSRGGVAGWENSPLHF.

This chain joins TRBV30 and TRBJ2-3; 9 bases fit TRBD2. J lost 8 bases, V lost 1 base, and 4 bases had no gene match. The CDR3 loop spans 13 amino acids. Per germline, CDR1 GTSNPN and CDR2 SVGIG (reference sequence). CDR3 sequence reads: CAWSGTSALTQYF. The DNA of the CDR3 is TGTGCCTGGAGTGGGACTAGCGCACTTACGCAGTATTTT.

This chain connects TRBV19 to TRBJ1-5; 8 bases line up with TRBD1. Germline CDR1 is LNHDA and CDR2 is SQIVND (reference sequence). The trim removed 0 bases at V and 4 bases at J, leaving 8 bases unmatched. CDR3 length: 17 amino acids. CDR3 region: CASSIDPGGTGNQPQHF. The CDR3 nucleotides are TGTGCCAGTAGTATAGATCCCGGGGGGACAGGTAATCAGCCCCAGCATTTT.

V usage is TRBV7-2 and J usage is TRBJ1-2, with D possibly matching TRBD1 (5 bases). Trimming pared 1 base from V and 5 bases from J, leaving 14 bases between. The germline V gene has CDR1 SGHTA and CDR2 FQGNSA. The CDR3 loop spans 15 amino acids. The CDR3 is CASSLVRMTEYGYTF. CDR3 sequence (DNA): TGTGCCAGCAGCTTAGTCCGTATGACAGAGTATGGCTACACCTTC.

The CDR3 nucleotides are TGCGCCAGCAGCCAGTACGGACAGATCTATGGCTACACCTTC. It yields the protein CASSQYGQIYGYTF. This chain connects TRBV4-3 to TRBJ1-2, with D maybe TRBD1 (6 bases). This CDR3 is 14 amino acids long. Trimming pared 3 bases from V and 4 bases from J, leaving 12 bases between. Germline V gene sequence: CDR1 LGHNA, CDR2 YSLEER.

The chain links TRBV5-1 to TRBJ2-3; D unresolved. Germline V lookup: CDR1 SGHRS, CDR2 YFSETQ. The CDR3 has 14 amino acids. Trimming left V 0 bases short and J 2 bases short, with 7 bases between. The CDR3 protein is CASSLAQATDTQYF. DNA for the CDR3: TGCGCCAGCAGCTTGGCGCAGGCCACAGATACGCAGTATTTT. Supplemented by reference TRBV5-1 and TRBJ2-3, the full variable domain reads KAGVTQTPRYLIKTRGQQVTLSCSPISGHRSVSWYQQTPGQGLQFLFEYFSETQRNKGNFPGRFSGRQFSNSRSEMNVSTLELGDSALYLCASSLAQATDTQYFGPGTRLTVL.

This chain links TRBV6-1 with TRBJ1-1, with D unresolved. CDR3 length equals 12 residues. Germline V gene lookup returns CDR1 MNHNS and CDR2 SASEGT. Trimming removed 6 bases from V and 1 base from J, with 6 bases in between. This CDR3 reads CASRAQNTEAFF. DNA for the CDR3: TGTGCCAGCAGGGCTCAGAACACTGAAGCTTTCTTT.

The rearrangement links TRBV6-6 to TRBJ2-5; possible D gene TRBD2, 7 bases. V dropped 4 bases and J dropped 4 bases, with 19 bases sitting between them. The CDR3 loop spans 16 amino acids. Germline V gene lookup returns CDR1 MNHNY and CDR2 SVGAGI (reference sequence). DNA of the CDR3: TGTGCCAGCAGTTGGGGGGGGCAGGGCCGAGGAGAGACCCAGTACTTC. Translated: CASSWGGQGRGETQYF.

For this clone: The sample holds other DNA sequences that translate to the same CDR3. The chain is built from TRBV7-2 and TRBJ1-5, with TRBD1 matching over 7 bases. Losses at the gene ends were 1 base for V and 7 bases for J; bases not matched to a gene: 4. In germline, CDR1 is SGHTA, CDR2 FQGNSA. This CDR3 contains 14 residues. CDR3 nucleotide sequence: TGTGCCAGCAGCTTAGGTCAGGGGGGCCAGCCCCAGCATTTT. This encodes CASSLGQGGQPQHF.

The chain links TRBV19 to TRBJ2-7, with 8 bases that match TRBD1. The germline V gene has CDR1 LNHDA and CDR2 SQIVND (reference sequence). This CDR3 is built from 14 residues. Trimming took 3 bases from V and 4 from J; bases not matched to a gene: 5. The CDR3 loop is CASSIYRGSYEQYF. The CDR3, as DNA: TGTGCCAGTAGTATTTACAGGGGGTCGTACGAGCAGTACTTC.

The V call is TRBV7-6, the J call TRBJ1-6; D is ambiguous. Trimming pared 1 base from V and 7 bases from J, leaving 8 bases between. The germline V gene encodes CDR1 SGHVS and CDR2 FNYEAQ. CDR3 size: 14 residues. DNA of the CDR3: TGTGCCAGCAGCTTAGGACTAACGAATTCACCCCTCCACTTT. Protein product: CASSLGLTNSPLHF.

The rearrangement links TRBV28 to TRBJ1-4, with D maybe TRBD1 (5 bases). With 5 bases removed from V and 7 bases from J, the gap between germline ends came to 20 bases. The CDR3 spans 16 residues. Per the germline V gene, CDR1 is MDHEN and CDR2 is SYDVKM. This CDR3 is CASSPYRGVGGEKLFF. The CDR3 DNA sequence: TGTGCCAGCAGTCCCTACCGGGGAGTGGGGGGTGAAAAACTGTTTTTT.

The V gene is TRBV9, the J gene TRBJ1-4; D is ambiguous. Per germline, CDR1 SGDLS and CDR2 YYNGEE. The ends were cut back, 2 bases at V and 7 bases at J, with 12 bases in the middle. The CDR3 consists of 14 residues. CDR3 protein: CASSVNFSPEKLFF. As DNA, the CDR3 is TGTGCCAGCAGCGTGAACTTTAGTCCTGAAAAACTGTTTTTT.

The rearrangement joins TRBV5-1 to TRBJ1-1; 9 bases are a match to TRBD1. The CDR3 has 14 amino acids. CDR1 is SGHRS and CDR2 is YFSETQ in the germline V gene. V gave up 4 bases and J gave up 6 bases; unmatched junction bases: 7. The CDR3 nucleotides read TGCGCCAGCAGCCGACAGGGGGACGGGGCTGAAGCTTTCTTT. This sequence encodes CASSRQGDGAEAFF.

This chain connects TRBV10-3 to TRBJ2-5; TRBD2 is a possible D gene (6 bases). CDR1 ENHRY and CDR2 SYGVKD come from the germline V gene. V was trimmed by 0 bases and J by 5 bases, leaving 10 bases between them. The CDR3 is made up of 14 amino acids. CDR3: CAISESWEDETQYF. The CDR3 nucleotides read TGTGCCATCAGTGAGTCTTGGGAGGATGAGACCCAGTACTTC.

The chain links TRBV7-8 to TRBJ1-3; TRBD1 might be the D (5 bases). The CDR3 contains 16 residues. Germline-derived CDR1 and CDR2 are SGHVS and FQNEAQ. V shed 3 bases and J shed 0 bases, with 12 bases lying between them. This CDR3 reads CASSLVGANSGNTIYF. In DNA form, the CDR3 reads TGTGCCAGCAGCTTGGTAGGGGCCAACTCTGGAAACACCATATATTTT.

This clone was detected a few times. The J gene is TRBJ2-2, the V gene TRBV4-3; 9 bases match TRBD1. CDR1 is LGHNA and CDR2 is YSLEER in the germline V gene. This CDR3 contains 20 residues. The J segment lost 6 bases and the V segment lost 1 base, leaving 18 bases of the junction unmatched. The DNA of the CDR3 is TGCGCCAGCAGCCAAGCTTACCTACAAACAGGGGGCGCTTATGCCGGGGAGCTGTTTTTT. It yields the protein CASSQAYLQTGGAYAGELFF.

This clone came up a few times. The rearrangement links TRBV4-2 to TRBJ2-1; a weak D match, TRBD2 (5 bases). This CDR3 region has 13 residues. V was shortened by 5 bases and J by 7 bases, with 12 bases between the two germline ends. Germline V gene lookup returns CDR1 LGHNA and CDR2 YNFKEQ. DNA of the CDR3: TGTGCCAGCAGCAAAACTAGTATTAATGAGCAGTTCTTC. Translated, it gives CASSKTSINEQFF.

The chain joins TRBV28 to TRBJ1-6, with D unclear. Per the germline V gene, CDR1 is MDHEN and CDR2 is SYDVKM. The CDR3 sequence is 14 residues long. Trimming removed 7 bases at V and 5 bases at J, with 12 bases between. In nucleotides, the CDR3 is TGTGCCAGCAACCGGCACAGAGATAATTCACCCCTCCACTTT. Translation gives CASNRHRDNSPLHF.